The next 32 T cell receptor beta chains were all read from a single sample in a study of blood T cell repertoires in COVID-19. Assay: immunoSEQ multiplex PCR; the TCRdb copy retains only in-frame clones and omits some. This table has about 200,000 clones, 65% to 90% appearing once. The sequenced sample was peripheral blood. The receptors were gathered from a human donor in a cohort sampled during active COVID-19.

V and J are TRBV19 and TRBJ1-1; 8 bases match TRBD1. CDR3 length: 14 amino acids. Losses at the gene ends were 3 bases for V and 4 bases for J; bases not matched to a gene: 4. Germline V gives CDR1 LNHDA, CDR2 SQIVND (reference sequence). For the CDR3, the DNA is TGTGCCAGTAGTATTCCCAGGGGGCCCACTGAAGCTTTCTTT. Protein sequence: CASSIPRGPTEAFF.

The genes are TRBV27 and TRBJ1-6, with TRBD1 matching 8 bases. The CDR3 extends over 14 amino acids. The germline V gene encodes CDR1 MNHEY and CDR2 SMNVEV (reference sequence). Trimming cost V 5 bases and J 9 bases; bases outside gene matches: 6. The CDR3 here is CASSPRQGLSPLHF. The CDR3 DNA reads as TGTGCCAGCAGTCCCAGACAGGGGCTTTCACCCCTCCACTTT.

CDR3 sequence (DNA): TGTGCCAGCAGCTTAGGACTAGCGGGAGGCTATTTTTACGAGCAGTACTTC. It is translated as CASSLGLAGGYFYEQYF. The genes are TRBV7-9 and TRBJ2-7; 13 nucleotides align to TRBD2. V shed 1 base and J 4 bases; nucleotides not matched to a gene: 7. This CDR3 is 17 amino acids long. CDR1 SEHNR and CDR2 FQNEAQ come from the germline V gene (reference sequence).

This clone occurred a few times. This chain connects TRBV29-1 to TRBJ2-7, with D possibly TRBD2 on 6 matching bases. Germline values: CDR1 SQVTM, CDR2 ANQGSEA. This CDR3 region has 13 residues. The V and J ends lost 5 bases and 4 bases respectively, with 15 bases between them. Written as DNA, the CDR3 is TGCAGCGTTTACGACACGGAGGGGTACGAGCAGTACTTC. Protein product: CSVYDTEGYEQYF.

V is TRBV11-2 and J is TRBJ2-5; possibly TRBD1 for D (5 bases). The CDR3 sequence is 14 residues long. Germline V gene data show CDR1 as SGHAT and CDR2 as FQNNGV. Trimming left V 4 bases short and J 1 base short, with 10 bases between. The chain's CDR3 is CASSSRQSQETQYF. DNA of the CDR3: TGTGCCAGCAGCTCGAGACAGTCCCAAGAGACCCAGTACTTC. The full variable domain, its missing parts supplied by reference TRBV11-2 and TRBJ2-5, is EAGVAQSPRYKIIEKRQSVAFWCNPISGHATLYWYQQILGQGPKLLIQFQNNGVVDDSQLPKDRFSAERLKGVDSTLKIQPAKLEDSAVYLCASSSRQSQETQYFGPGTRLLVL.

The chain joins TRBV4-2 to TRBJ2-1; 9 bases line up with TRBD2. J lost 0 bases, V lost 1 base, and 7 bases had no gene match. The CDR3 spans 18 residues. Germline lookup yields CDR1 LGHNA and CDR2 YNFKEQ. CDR3 protein: CASSQVQAGGSSYNEQFF. CDR3 bases: TGTGCCAGCAGCCAAGTCCAAGCGGGAGGCAGCTCCTACAATGAGCAGTTCTTC.

The rearrangement joins TRBV24-1 to TRBJ2-5; 9 nucleotides line up with TRBD1. Trimming removed 6 bases from V and 5 bases from J; junction bases left unmatched: 3. The CDR3 runs to 13 residues. Germline V gene lookup returns CDR1 KGHDR and CDR2 SFDVKD. The CDR3, as DNA: TGTGCCACCAGTACCGGGACAGGGGAGACCCAGTACTTC. Translation: CATSTGTGETQYF.

The J gene is TRBJ2-1, the V gene TRBV28, with 11 bases matching TRBD2. CDR1 and CDR2 (germline): MDHEN, SYDVKM. This CDR3 region has 15 residues. The V gene end was trimmed by 3 bases and the J gene end by 4 bases; junction bases not matched to a gene: 2. The CDR3 DNA reads as TGTGCCAGCAGTTTTATAGCGGGAGGGTACAATGAGCAGTTCTTC. This codes for CASSFIAGGYNEQFF.

The chain is built from TRBV15 and TRBJ2-6; 7 bases align to TRBD1. The CDR3 contains 14 residues. Germline V gene data show CDR1 as LNHNV and CDR2 as YYDKDF (reference sequence). V dropped 6 bases and J dropped 2; count of bases not matched to a gene: 1. CDR3 bases: TGTGCCACCAGACAGGGGACTGGGGCCAACGTCCTGACTTTC. This translates into CATRQGTGANVLTF. The whole variable domain, remainder taken from reference TRBV15 and TRBJ2-6, is DAMVIQNPRYQVTQFGKPVTLSCSQTLNHNVMYWYQQKSSQAPKLLFHYYDKDFNNEADTPDNFQSRRPNTSFCFLDIRSPGLGDTAMYLCATRQGTGANVLTFGAGSRLTVL.

The V gene is TRBV27, the J gene TRBJ2-7; a weak D match, TRBD2 (6 bases). V dropped 2 bases and J dropped 7 bases, with 15 bases sitting between them. Germline CDR1 and CDR2: MNHEY and SMNVEV (reference sequence). The CDR3 consists of 14 residues. In DNA form, the CDR3 reads TGTGCCAGCAGTTTAGAACTAGCAAGAGGGGAGCAGTACTTC. Protein: CASSLELARGEQYF.

The V gene is TRBV5-4, the J gene TRBJ1-2; D gene ambiguous. Germline CDR1 is SGHNT and CDR2 is YYREEE (reference sequence). CDR3 size: 15 residues. V was cut by 0 bases and J by 4 bases, with 13 bases left in between. In DNA form, the CDR3 reads TGTGCCAGCAGCTTGGATCGTCACAACACCTATGGCTACACCTTC. Translated: CASSLDRHNTYGYTF.

The V gene is TRBV30, the J gene TRBJ2-7; possibly TRBD2 for D (5 bases). From germline, CDR1 is GTSNPN and CDR2 SVGIG (reference sequence). The CDR3 sequence is 14 residues long. Trimming stripped 0 bases from V and 3 bases from J, with 12 bases between. CDR3 loop: CAWSVRGLNYEQYF. Here the CDR3 DNA reads TGTGCCTGGAGTGTACGAGGGCTAAACTACGAGCAGTACTTC.

This clone showed up just once. The chain is built from TRBV5-6 and TRBJ2-5, with 7 bases matching TRBD2. Germline CDR1 reads SGHDT; CDR2 reads YYEEEE. The ends lost 5 bases at V and 2 bases at J; junction bases unmatched: 3. The CDR3 contains 13 residues. The CDR3 bases are TGTGCCAGCAGGGCGCGGGGGCAAGAGACCCAGTACTTC. Protein: CASRARGQETQYF.

The rearrangement uses TRBV18 and TRBJ2-7, with TRBD1 matching over 9 bases. Trimming at V came to 6 bases and at J to 3 bases, leaving 6 bases not matched to a gene. There are 14 residues in the CDR3. From germline, CDR1 is KGHSH and CDR2 LQKENI. The CDR3 coding sequence is TGTGCCAGCTCTTCGGGACAGGGCCACTACGAGCAGTACTTC. Amino acids: CASSSGQGHYEQYF. The whole variable domain, filled in from reference TRBV18 and TRBJ2-7, reads NAGVMQNPRHLVRRRGQEARLRCSPMKGHSHVYWYRQLPEEGLKFMVYLQKENIIDESGMPKERFSAEFPKEGPSILRIQQVVRGDSAAYFCASSSGQGHYEQYFGPGTRLTVT.

Here the CDR3 DNA reads TGTGCCAGCAGTGACCAGGCCACTCCGAACACTGAAGCTTTCTTT. Its translation: CASSDQATPNTEAFF. The chain employs TRBV6-4 and TRBJ1-1; no clear D. The CDR3 length is 15 residues. From germline, CDR1 is MRHNA and CDR2 SNTAGT. Trimming left V 2 bases short and J 1 base short, with 11 bases between.

The chain joins TRBV28 to TRBJ2-7, with 7 bases identical to TRBD2. This CDR3 spans 15 amino acids. V lost 4 bases, J lost 0 bases, and 6 bases stayed unmatched. The germline V gene has CDR1 MDHEN and CDR2 SYDVKM. The CDR3 sequence is CASSSASSGSYEQYF. For the CDR3, the DNA is TGTGCCAGCAGTTCCGCGTCTAGCGGCTCCTACGAGCAGTACTTC.

This clone was detected only once. This chain uses TRBV27 with TRBJ2-3; a weak D match, TRBD2 (5 bases). With 6 bases removed from V and 3 bases from J, the gap between germline ends came to 28 bases. This CDR3 contains 19 residues. CDR1 and CDR2 from the germline V gene are MNHEY and SMNVEV (reference sequence). CDR3 sequence: CASSRSPPIYRRGTDTQYF. CDR3 bases: TGTGCCAGCAGCAGAAGCCCACCGATATATCGGCGAGGGACAGATACGCAGTATTTT.

This sequence joins TRBV28 and TRBJ2-5; D gene unclear. CDR1 is MDHEN, CDR2 SYDVKM, per germline. The germline V and J ends were trimmed by 3 bases and 1 base, with 9 bases remaining between them. The CDR3 has 14 amino acids. CDR3 protein: CASSFGLIQETQYF. The CDR3 region has the DNA TGTGCCAGCAGTTTTGGTCTAATCCAAGAGACCCAGTACTTC.

The chain carries TRBV9 and TRBJ2-7; TRBD2 agrees at 12 bases. Germline assignment: CDR1 SGDLS and CDR2 YYNGEE. V shed 3 bases, J shed 7 bases, and the junction held 8 bases outside the gene matches. CDR3 length: 15 residues. CDR3 bases: TGTGCCAGCAGCGCCTCTAGCGGGAGGGCCCAAGAGCAGTACTTC. Translation: CASSASSGRAQEQYF.

This chain connects TRBV5-4 to TRBJ2-6; the D is unclear. Germline values: CDR1 SGHNT, CDR2 YYREEE (reference sequence). This CDR3 is 18 amino acids long. Between the trimmed V and J ends, which lost 1 base and 0 bases, there was a span of 14 bases. The CDR3 DNA is TGTGCCAGCAGCTTGCAGGCTGTTTACGGCTCTGGGGCCAACGTCCTGACTTTC. Amino acids: CASSLQAVYGSGANVLTF.

The rearrangement links TRBV23-1 to TRBJ1-2; 9 bases are shared with TRBD1. TRBV23-1 is an ORF, and what it does is uncertain. The CDR3 covers 14 residues. With 8 bases clipped from V and 0 bases from J, the junction kept 4 bases outside the gene matches. In DNA form, the CDR3 reads TGCGCCAGCTGCGGACAGGGGCCTAACTATGGCTACACCTTC. This codes for CASCGQGPNYGYTF.

The chain recombines TRBV12-5 with TRBJ2-7; D unclear. This CDR3 is 12 amino acids long. V dropped 6 bases and J dropped 4 bases, with 10 bases sitting between them. Germline lookup yields CDR1 LGHNT and CDR2 FRNRAP. The CDR3 sequence is CASGFTVYEQYF. For the CDR3, the DNA is TGTGCTAGTGGGTTTACAGTTTACGAGCAGTACTTC.

This clone was seen more than once but under ten times. The chain uses TRBV5-1 and TRBJ2-2; TRBD2 matches at 14 bases. Trimming at V came to 4 bases and at J to 1 base, leaving 0 bases not matched to a gene. Per germline, CDR1 SGHRS and CDR2 YFSETQ. The CDR3 has 16 residues. The CDR3 region has the DNA TGCGCCAGCAGCGGACTAGCGGGAGGGAACACCGGGGAGCTGTTTTTT. Protein: CASSGLAGGNTGELFF. Complete variable domain (other parts from reference TRBV5-1 and TRBJ2-2): KAGVTQTPRYLIKTRGQQVTLSCSPISGHRSVSWYQQTPGQGLQFLFEYFSETQRNKGNFPGRFSGRQFSNSRSEMNVSTLELGDSALYLCASSGLAGGNTGELFFGEGSRLTVL.

This chain connects TRBV10-3 to TRBJ1-1; D not certain. This CDR3 region has 11 residues. Trimming left V 6 bases short and J 1 base short, with 3 bases between. Per germline, CDR1 ENHRY and CDR2 SYGVKD. CDR3 DNA sequence: TGTGCCATCAGAGCGAACACTGAAGCTTTCTTT. Its protein product is CAIRANTEAFF.

The rearrangement uses TRBV28 and TRBJ1-6; D uncertain. The CDR3 is 13 residues long. Germline-derived CDR1 and CDR2 are MDHEN and SYDVKM. V was trimmed by 6 bases and J by 5 bases, leaving 8 bases between them. The CDR3: CASRTTDNSPLHF. CDR3 nucleotides: TGTGCCAGCAGGACAACCGATAATTCACCCCTCCACTTT. Looking up the rest from reference TRBV28 and TRBJ1-6 gives the full variable domain: DVKVTQSSRYLVKRTGEKVFLECVQDMDHENMFWYRQDPGLGLRLIYFSYDVKMKEKGDIPEGYSVSREKKERFSLILESASTNQTSMYLCASRTTDNSPLHFGNGTRLTVT.

The rearrangement links TRBV6-1 to TRBJ1-5; 11 bases align to TRBD1. V shed 1 base and J 4 bases; nucleotides not matched to a gene: 3. The V gene's germline CDR1 is MNHNS and CDR2 SASEGT. CDR3 size: 16 residues. This CDR3 reads CASSEGTGGWNQPQHF. The CDR3 DNA follows: TGTGCCAGCAGTGAAGGGACAGGGGGCTGGAATCAGCCCCAGCATTTT.

The chain carries TRBV5-1 and TRBJ2-5; D possibly corresponds to TRBD2 (5 bases). The length of the CDR3 is 14 residues. Trimming took off 0 bases at V and 5 bases at J, with 11 bases between the two ends. Looked up from germline, CDR1 is SGHRS and CDR2 is YFSETQ. CDR3 in amino acids: CASSLGDREETQYF. The CDR3 DNA sequence: TGCGCCAGCAGCTTGGGGGATAGGGAGGAGACCCAGTACTTC. The full variable domain, completed using reference TRBV5-1 and TRBJ2-5, is KAGVTQTPRYLIKTRGQQVTLSCSPISGHRSVSWYQQTPGQGLQFLFEYFSETQRNKGNFPGRFSGRQFSNSRSEMNVSTLELGDSALYLCASSLGDREETQYFGPGTRLLVL.

This chain joins TRBV28 and TRBJ2-7, with 8 bases lining up with TRBD1. The CDR3 totals 15 residues. The germline CDR1 and CDR2 sequences are MDHEN and SYDVKM. J gave up 4 bases and V 3 bases, and 8 bases lay outside the gene matches. The CDR3 spells CASSFPGQALYEQYF. CDR3 DNA sequence: TGTGCCAGCAGTTTCCCGGGACAGGCCCTTTACGAGCAGTACTTC.

The genes are TRBV7-9 and TRBJ1-3; 8 bases fit TRBD1. V gave up 6 bases and J gave up 1 base; unmatched junction bases: 11. CDR1 SEHNR and CDR2 FQNEAQ come from the germline V gene (reference sequence). This CDR3 spans 17 amino acids. CDR3 protein: CASSPSTGVQSGNTIYF. CDR3 DNA: TGTGCCAGCAGTCCTTCGACAGGGGTTCAATCTGGAAACACCATATATTTT.

This clone was recorded once. The chain recombines TRBV5-4 with TRBJ1-4, with 8 bases that match TRBD1. The CDR3 totals 14 residues. V lost 5 bases, J lost 7 bases, and 7 bases stayed unmatched. The germline V gene encodes CDR1 SGHNT and CDR2 YYREEE (reference sequence). CDR3 bases: TGTGCCAGCAGTATCGATCAGGGGGCTGAAAAACTGTTTTTT. This sequence encodes CASSIDQGAEKLFF.

J is TRBJ2-1 and V is TRBV7-9; TRBD2 matches at 10 bases. In germline, CDR1 is SEHNR, CDR2 FQNEAQ (reference sequence). CDR3 length: 15 residues. J was trimmed by 5 bases and V by 5 bases; bases with no gene match: 6. The CDR3 coding sequence is TGTGCCAGCAGCCCCGGGACTAGCGCTAACAATGAGCAGTTCTTC. Protein sequence: CASSPGTSANNEQFF.

This chain links TRBV27 with TRBJ2-2; D unclear. The CDR3 sequence is 14 residues long. With 7 bases removed from V and 0 bases from J, the gap between germline ends came to 9 bases. CDR1 and CDR2 from the germline V gene are MNHEY and SMNVEV (reference sequence). The CDR3 loop is CASKARANTGELFF. The CDR3 DNA is TGTGCCAGCAAGGCCCGGGCGAACACCGGGGAGCTGTTTTTT.